This record looks at one T cell receptor (beta chain) sequence and its context. The antigen is unknown. The sample originates from a study of T cell responses to AZD1222 COVID-19 vaccine. General study results and limits: Donor demographics were predominantly white British with a female majority; clonal diversity may be underestimated. Baseline seropositivity occurred in only a handful of AZD1222 recipients. Every sample of the repertoires postdated the peak T cell response. There were vaccine-associated CD4 TCRs across spike, dominant at 160-218 and 743-854.

Clones were sequenced by immunoSEQ multiplex PCR, and TCRdb holds only the in-frame ones, with some missing. The data hold about 62,000 clones, with around 75% observed a single time. CDR1 is MDHEN, CDR2 SYDVKM, per germline. This CDR3 has 14 amino acids. V lost 6 bases and J lost 4; bases outside the gene matches: 8. The chain recombines TRBV28 with TRBJ1-2; 7 nucleotides align to TRBD1. This sample comprised peripheral blood, obtained on day 0 of AZD1222 vaccination. This TCR was recovered from an adult in good health. Here the CDR3 DNA reads TGTGCCAGCAGCAGAGGAGGGGACAGCTATGGCTACACCTTC. Translation: CASSRGGDSYGYTF.